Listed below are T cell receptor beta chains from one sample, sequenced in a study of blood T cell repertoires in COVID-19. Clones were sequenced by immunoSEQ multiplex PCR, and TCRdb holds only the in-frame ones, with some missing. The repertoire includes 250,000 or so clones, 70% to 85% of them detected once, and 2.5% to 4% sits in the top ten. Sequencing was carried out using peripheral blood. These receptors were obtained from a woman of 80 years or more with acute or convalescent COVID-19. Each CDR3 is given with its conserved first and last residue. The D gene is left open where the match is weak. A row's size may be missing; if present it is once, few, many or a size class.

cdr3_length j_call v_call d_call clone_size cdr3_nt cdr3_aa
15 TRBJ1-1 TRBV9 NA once TGTGCCAGCAGCGTAGGGCTGTACCTGAACACTGAAGCTTTCTTT CASSVGLYLNTEAFF
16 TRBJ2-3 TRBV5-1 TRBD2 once TGCGCCAGCAGCTTGCGGGAGGGCCAGCCGACAGATACGCAGTATTTT CASSLREGQPTDTQYF
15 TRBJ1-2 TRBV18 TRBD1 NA TGTGCCAGCTCACCGGGACAGGGGAGTATCTATGGCTACACCTTC CASSPGQGSIYGYTF
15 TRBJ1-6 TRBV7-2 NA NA TGTGCCAGCAGCTCCCCGGGGGGTCGCAATTCACCCCTCCACTTT CASSSPGGRNSPLHF
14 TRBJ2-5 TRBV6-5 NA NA TGTGCCAGCAGACCTACAGGTCCGGGAGAGACCCAGTACTTC CASRPTGPGETQYF
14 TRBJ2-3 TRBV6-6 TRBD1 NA TGTGCCAGCAGCCTCGAGAGGACAGGGGATACGCAGTATTTT CASSLERTGDTQYF
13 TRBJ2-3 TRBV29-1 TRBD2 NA TGCAGCGTTGCGGGGGGGCCCACAGATACGCAGTATTTT CSVAGGPTDTQYF
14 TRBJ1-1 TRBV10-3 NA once TGTGCCATCAGTGTTAAGCTCTCGAACACTGAAGCTTTCTTT CAISVKLSNTEAFF
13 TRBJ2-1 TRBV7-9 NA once TGTGCCAGCAGCTTAACGACTAGTTATGAGCAGTTCTTC CASSLTTSYEQFF
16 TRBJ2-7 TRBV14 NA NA TGTGCCAGCAGCCAAGATTCATTTTGGGGCGGTCTGGAGCAGTACTTC CASSQDSFWGGLEQYF
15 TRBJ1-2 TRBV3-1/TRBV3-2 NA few TGTGCCAGCAGCCAGCACGCAGGGCAGGTCTATGGCTACACCTTC CASSQHAGQVYGYTF
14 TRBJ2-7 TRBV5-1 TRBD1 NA TGCGCCAGCAGCCAGGGACAGGGCCCCTACGAGCAGTACTTC CASSQGQGPYEQYF
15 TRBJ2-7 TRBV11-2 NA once TGTGCCAGCAGCTTAGAAGGCGCGGTTTCCTACGAGCAGTACTTC CASSLEGAVSYEQYF
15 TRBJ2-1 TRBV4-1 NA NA TGCGCCAGCAGCCATCCATCGGAGGGATACAATGAGCAGTTCTTC CASSHPSEGYNEQFF
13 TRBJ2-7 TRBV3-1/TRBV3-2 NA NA TGTGCCAGCAGCCACTCGGAAAGGGGGGAGCAGTACTTC CASSHSERGEQYF
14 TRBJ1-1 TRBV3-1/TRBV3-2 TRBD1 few TGTGCCAGCAGCCGTCAGGGGGCGGTTACTGAAGCTTTCTTT CASSRQGAVTEAFF
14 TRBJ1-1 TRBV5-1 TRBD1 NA TGCGCCAGCAGTCCGCAGGGGGATACGGGAGAAGCTTTCTTT CASSPQGDTGEAFF
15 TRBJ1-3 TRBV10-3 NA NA TGTGCCACGACCACACCCTCGGGGACTGGAAACACCATATATTTT CATTTPSGTGNTIYF
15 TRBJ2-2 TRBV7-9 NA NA TGTGCCAGCAGCTTAGGGTGGGACACTCCGGGGAGCCTGTTTTTT CASSLGWDTPGSLFF
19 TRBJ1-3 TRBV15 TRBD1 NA TGTGCCACCAGCAGAGCCCCGATAATTACAGGGGTGGCTGGAAACACCATATATTTT CATSRAPIITGVAGNTIYF
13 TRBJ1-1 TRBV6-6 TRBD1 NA TGTGCCAGCACCCCAGGGGGGAGGACTGAAGCTTTCTTT CASTPGGRTEAFF
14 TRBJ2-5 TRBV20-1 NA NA TGCAGTGCTAGTGGTCAGGGAATTGTGGAGACCCAGTACTTC CSASGQGIVETQYF
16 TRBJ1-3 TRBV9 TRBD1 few TGTGCCAGCAGCGTGGGACAGGGGGCTTCTTTGAACACCATATATTTT CASSVGQGASLNTIYF
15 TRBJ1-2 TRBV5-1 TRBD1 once TGCGCCAGCAGGCGTTCGGACAGGGGTAACTATGGCTACACCTTC CASRRSDRGNYGYTF
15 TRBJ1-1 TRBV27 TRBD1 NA TGTGCCAGCAGAGTGAGGGGGCGATTGAACACTGAAGCTTTCTTT CASRVRGRLNTEAFF
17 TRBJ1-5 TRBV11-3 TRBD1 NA TGTGCCAGCAGCTCTCCATCGGGGACAGGACACAATCAGCCCCAGCATTTT CASSSPSGTGHNQPQHF
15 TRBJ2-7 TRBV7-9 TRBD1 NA TGTGCCAGCAGCTCACCCGGGACAGGGGCTGCCGAGCAGTACTTC CASSSPGTGAAEQYF
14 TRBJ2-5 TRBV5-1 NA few TGCGCCAGCAGCTTGGAGACTAACAAAGAGACCCAGTACTTC CASSLETNKETQYF
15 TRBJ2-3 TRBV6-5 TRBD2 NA TGTGCCAGCAGTTTACTAGCGGGAGTCAAAGATACGCAGTATTTT CASSLLAGVKDTQYF
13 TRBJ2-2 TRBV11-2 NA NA TGTGCCAGCAGCTTAGATAGGGGCGGGGAGCTGTTTTTT CASSLDRGGELFF
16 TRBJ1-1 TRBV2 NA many TGTGCCAGCAGTGAACAGATCTTTATTGGGAACACTGAAGCTTTCTTT CASSEQIFIGNTEAFF
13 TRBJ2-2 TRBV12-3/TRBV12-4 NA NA TGTGCCAGCAGTTTTGGGGAGACCGGGGAGCTGTTTTTT CASSFGETGELFF
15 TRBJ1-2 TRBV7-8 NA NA TGTGCCAGCAGCTTAGTGGCGCTAGCTAACTATGGCTACACCTTC CASSLVALANYGYTF
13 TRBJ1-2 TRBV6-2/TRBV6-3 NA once TGTGCCAGCAGTTACTCGGGACTCTATGGCTACACCTTC CASSYSGLYGYTF
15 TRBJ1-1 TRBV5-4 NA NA TGTGCCAGCAGCCCGAGCGGGGGAAAGAACACTGAAGCTTTCTTT CASSPSGGKNTEAFF
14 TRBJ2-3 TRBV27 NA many TGTGCCAGCAGTCACATACCGTCCTTTGATACGCAGTATTTT CASSHIPSFDTQYF
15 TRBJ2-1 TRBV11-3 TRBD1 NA TGTGCCAGCAGCCTGGGACAGCCCACCTACAATGAGCAGTTCTTC CASSLGQPTYNEQFF
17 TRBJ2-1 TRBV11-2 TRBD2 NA TGTGCCAGCAGCTCTACTAGCGGGAGTTGGACCTACAATGAGCAGTTCTTC CASSSTSGSWTYNEQFF
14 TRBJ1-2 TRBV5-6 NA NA TGTGCCAGCAGCCCGGCCGGCCCCGAGGGAGGCTACACCTTC CASSPAGPEGGYTF
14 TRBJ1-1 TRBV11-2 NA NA TGTGCCAGCAGGACGGGGTATATGAACACTGAAGCTTTCTTT CASRTGYMNTEAFF
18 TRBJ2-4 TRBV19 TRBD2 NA TGTGCCAGCTCCCCGGGTCTAGCGGGAGGGCTAGCCAAAAACATTCAGTACTTC CASSPGLAGGLAKNIQYF
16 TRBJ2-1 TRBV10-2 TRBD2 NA TGCGCCAGCGGGACTATAGCGGGAGGGCCGGGGAATGAGCAGTTCTTC CASGTIAGGPGNEQFF
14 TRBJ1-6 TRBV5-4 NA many TGTGCCAGCAGCTTGGGGCAGCCGGGGGGCCCCCTCCACTTT CASSLGQPGGPLHF
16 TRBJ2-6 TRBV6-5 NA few TGTGCCAGCAGTTACTCGCGTCCCTCTGGGGCCAACGTCCTGACTTTC CASSYSRPSGANVLTF
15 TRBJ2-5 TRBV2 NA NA TGTGCCAGCAGTGAAGCGAACCAGGGGCTGGAGACCCAGTACTTC CASSEANQGLETQYF
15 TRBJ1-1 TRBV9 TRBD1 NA TGTGCCAGCAGCCCCCAGACAGGGATAAACACTGAAGCTTTCTTT CASSPQTGINTEAFF